This TCR beta chain emerged from a study of blood T cell repertoires in COVID-19. Across the whole study: Samples came from the United States, Italy and Spain, spanning acute and convalescent COVID-19. Sources were T cells, B-cell-depleted T cells, or PBMCs; the material itself was cDNA or gDNA.

The CDR3 spans 14 residues. Germline assignment: CDR1 SGDLS and CDR2 YYNGEE. Deletions cut 0 bases from V and 6 bases from J, with 12 bases between. Source study methods: From reference gene primer amplification, estimates of nucleated cell counts were derived. TCRdb's copy holds only in-frame clones and misses some; the assay was immunoSEQ multiplex PCR. That table supplies the V and J calls and clone size; D and trimming were determined from the DNA. The repertoire has hundreds of thousands of clones, 85% to 90% of them found once; the top ten carry around 8%. The sample comprised peripheral blood. V is TRBV9 and J is TRBJ1-1; a weak D match, TRBD1 (5 bases). The origin of this receptor is a woman aged 50 to 60 with COVID-19, enrolled during active disease. CDR3 sequence: CASSVGGVAAEAFF. The CDR3 DNA is TGTGCCAGCAGCGTAGGGGGGGTAGCGGCTGAAGCTTTCTTT.